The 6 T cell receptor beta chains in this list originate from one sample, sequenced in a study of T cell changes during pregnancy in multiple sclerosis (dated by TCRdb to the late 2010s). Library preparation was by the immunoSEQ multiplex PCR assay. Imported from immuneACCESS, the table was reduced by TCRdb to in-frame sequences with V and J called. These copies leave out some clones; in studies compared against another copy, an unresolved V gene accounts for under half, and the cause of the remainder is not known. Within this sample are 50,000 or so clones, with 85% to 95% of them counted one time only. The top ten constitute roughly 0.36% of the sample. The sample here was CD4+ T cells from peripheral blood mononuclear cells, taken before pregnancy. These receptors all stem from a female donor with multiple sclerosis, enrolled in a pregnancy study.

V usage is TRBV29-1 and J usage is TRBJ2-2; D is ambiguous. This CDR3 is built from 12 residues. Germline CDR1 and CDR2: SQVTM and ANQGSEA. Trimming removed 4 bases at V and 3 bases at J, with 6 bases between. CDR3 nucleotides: TGCAGCGTTGTAGTGGACACCGGGGAGCTGTTTTTT. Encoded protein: CSVVVDTGELFF.

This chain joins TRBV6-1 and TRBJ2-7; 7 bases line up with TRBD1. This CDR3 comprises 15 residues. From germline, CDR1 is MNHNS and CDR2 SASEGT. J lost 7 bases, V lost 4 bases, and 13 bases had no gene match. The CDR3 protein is CASSVNRGGLYEQYF. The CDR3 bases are TGTGCCAGCAGTGTTAACAGGGGCGGCTTGTATGAGCAGTACTTC.

The CDR3, as DNA: TGTGCCAGCAGCTTCAATGCGGGAGGAGGAACCGGGGAGCTGTTTTTT. Translating gives CASSFNAGGGTGELFF. The chain employs TRBV11-2 and TRBJ2-2; TRBD2 agrees at 8 bases. This CDR3 is 16 amino acids long. In germline, CDR1 is SGHAT, CDR2 FQNNGV. The trim removed 3 bases at V and 5 bases at J, leaving 8 bases unmatched.

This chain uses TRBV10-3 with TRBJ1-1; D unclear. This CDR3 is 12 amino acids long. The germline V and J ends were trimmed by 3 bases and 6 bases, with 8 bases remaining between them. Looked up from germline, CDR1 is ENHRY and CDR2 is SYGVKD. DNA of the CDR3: TGTGCCATCAGTGATCGGACTGCTGAAGCTTTCTTT. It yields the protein CAISDRTAEAFF.

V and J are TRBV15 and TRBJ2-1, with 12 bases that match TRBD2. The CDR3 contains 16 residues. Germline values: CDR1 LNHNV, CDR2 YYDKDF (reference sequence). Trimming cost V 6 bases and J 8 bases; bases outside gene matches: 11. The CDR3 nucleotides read TGTGCCACCAGTTTCCCGTGGACTAGCGGGACCGATGAGCAGTTCTTC. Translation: CATSFPWTSGTDEQFF.

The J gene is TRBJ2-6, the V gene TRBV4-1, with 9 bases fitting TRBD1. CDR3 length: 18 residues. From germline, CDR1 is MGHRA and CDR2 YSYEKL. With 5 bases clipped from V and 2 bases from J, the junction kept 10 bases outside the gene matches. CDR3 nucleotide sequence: TGCGCCAGCAGCACGCGCCGGGACAGGGCGACTGGGGCCAACGTCCTGACTTTC. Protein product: CASSTRRDRATGANVLTF.